This T cell receptor (beta chain) was found in a study of OX40 agonist ivuxolimab in advanced cancers. Overall study context: Patients undergoing dose escalation presented with hepatocellular carcinoma, melanoma, renal cell or head and neck cancer. Treatment received earlier with anti-PD-1, anti-PD-L1 or anti-CTLA-4 agents was allowed, and over 30% had some. Study-level points and caveats: Clonal expansion was among the lowest in partial responders at 0.1-3.0 mg/kg, especially CD8+.

Measured with immunoSEQ multiplex PCR; TCRdb has only the in-frame clones, and not every one. This sample carries about 120,000 clones, 75% to 90% of them seen once, and the ten largest clones take 0.55% to 0.7%. After removal of 5 bases from V and 4 bases from J, the junction contained 12 bases not matched to a gene. CDR1 SGHRS and CDR2 YFSETQ come from the germline V gene. CDR3 length: 17 amino acids. Concerning this clone itself: No antigen is known for it.

On cycle 4 day 1 and cycle 7 day 1, as well as at baseline, blood was sampled. Material: CD4+ or CD8+ T cells sorted from blood, obtained in a trial of the OX40 agonist ivuxolimab. The chain joins TRBV5-1 to TRBJ2-6; 7 bases match TRBD2. The clonotype was recovered from an adult with an advanced solid tumor such as melanoma, head and neck, liver or kidney cancer. CDR3 nucleotides: TGCGCCAGCAGTCCCGGGACTACACTTGCAGGGGCCAACGTCCTGACTTTC. Its protein product is CASSPGTTLAGANVLTF.